The 19 T cell receptor beta chains presented below share a single source sample, sequenced in a study of blood T cell repertoires in COVID-19. TCRdb's copy holds only in-frame clones and misses some; the assay was immunoSEQ multiplex PCR. The top ten clones hold around 1.6% of a sample with some 150,000 clones, roughly nine tenths of them seen once. The sequenced material came from peripheral blood. The origin of the receptors is a human donor in a cohort sampled during active COVID-19.

V usage is TRBV11-1 and J usage is TRBJ2-1, with TRBD1 matching over 8 bases. The V gene's germline CDR1 is SGHAT and CDR2 FQDESV (reference sequence). CDR3 length equals 15 residues. Germline trimming cut 5 bases from V and 0 bases from J; bases unmatched to any gene: 3. As DNA, the CDR3 is TGTGCCAGCAGCCGACAGGGGCACTCCTACAATGAGCAGTTCTTC. Residues: CASSRQGHSYNEQFF.

The chain recombines TRBV11-3 with TRBJ1-1, with D possibly being TRBD1 (5 bases). Trimming shortened V by 1 base and J by 1 base, and 7 bases separated the two germline ends. The CDR3 is made up of 14 amino acids. Per germline, CDR1 SGHNT and CDR2 YENEEA. CDR3 residues: CASSLVGGNTEAFF. CDR3 coding DNA: TGTGCCAGCAGCTTAGTGGGGGGGAACACTGAAGCTTTCTTT.

The chain has TRBV5-1 and TRBJ1-3; D unclear. Germline lookup yields CDR1 SGHRS and CDR2 YFSETQ. The length of the CDR3 is 14 residues. The V end lost 0 bases, the J end lost 10 bases, and 14 bases lay between the germline ends. The CDR3 sequence: CASSLEPITRTIYF. The CDR3 coding sequence is TGCGCCAGCAGCTTGGAGCCCATTACCAGGACCATATATTTT.

In its sample, this clone was seen a few times. The V gene is TRBV27, the J gene TRBJ2-1; 9 nucleotides match TRBD1. With 8 bases clipped from V and 7 bases from J, the junction kept 0 bases outside the gene matches. The CDR3 has 11 amino acids. The germline V gene encodes CDR1 MNHEY and CDR2 SMNVEV (reference sequence). The CDR3 DNA reads as TGTGCCAGCGGGACAGGGAATGAGCAGTTCTTC. This gives the protein CASGTGNEQFF.

The rearrangement uses TRBV6-5 and TRBJ2-5; TRBD1 agrees at 8 bases. The CDR3 has 15 amino acids. The trim removed 7 bases at V and 5 bases at J, leaving 12 bases unmatched. Germline assignment: CDR1 MNHEY and CDR2 SVGAGI. The CDR3 DNA sequence: TGTGCCAGCACCCTAATCCAGGGGGCAGGGGAGACCCAGTACTTC. Its translation is CASTLIQGAGETQYF.

V is TRBV29-1 and J is TRBJ1-4; D may be TRBD1 (5 bases). Germline V gene sequence: CDR1 SQVTM, CDR2 ANQGSEA. The CDR3 sequence is 12 residues long. The V and J ends lost 6 bases and 7 bases respectively, with 12 bases between them. The CDR3 region has the DNA TGCAGCGTGGGGGGGACGGGTGAAAAACTGTTTTTT. It codes for CSVGGTGEKLFF.

This rearrangement joins TRBV7-3 to TRBJ2-3; no clear D gene. Per germline, CDR1 SGHTA and CDR2 FQGTGA. The ends were cut back, 5 bases at V and 7 bases at J, with 13 bases in the middle. This CDR3 is built from 13 residues. CDR3 in DNA: TGTGCCAGCAGCCCTTATCCTTTCCATACGCAGTATTTT. As protein: CASSPYPFHTQYF.

This chain connects TRBV19 to TRBJ1-2; the D gene is possibly TRBD1 (6 bases). The V end lost 3 bases, the J end lost 1 base, and 18 bases lay between the germline ends. The CDR3 extends over 17 amino acids. Germline V lookup: CDR1 LNHDA, CDR2 SQIVND (reference sequence). CDR3 sequence reads: CASSILGAIGGNYGYTF. The CDR3 DNA reads as TGTGCCAGTAGTATCCTGGGGGCAATTGGGGGTAACTATGGCTACACCTTC.

The chain recombines TRBV7-8 with TRBJ1-6, with D perhaps TRBD1 (5 bases). The ends were cut back, 1 base at V and 10 bases at J, with 11 bases in the middle. CDR3 size: 14 residues. Germline CDR1 reads SGHVS; CDR2 reads FQNEAQ. The CDR3 DNA is TGTGCCAGCAGCTTAGGCGCAGGGAAATCACCCCTCCACTTT. It is translated as CASSLGAGKSPLHF.

This clone is a singleton in its sample. The rearrangement uses TRBV3-1 (or the pseudogene TRBV3-2) and TRBJ2-1, with D tentatively TRBD2 (5 bases). The length of the CDR3 is 16 residues. CDR1 LGHDT and CDR2 YNNKEL come from the germline V gene (reference sequence). The V end lost 4 bases, the J end lost 2 bases, and 15 bases lay between the germline ends. The CDR3 nucleotides are TGTGCCAGCAGCCCGGACTTCTCCGCCCCCTACAATGAGCAGTTCTTC. Residues: CASSPDFSAPYNEQFF.

The chain uses TRBV3-1 (or the pseudogene TRBV3-2) and TRBJ1-1, with a weak D call TRBD1 (5 bases). This CDR3 has 14 amino acids. Germline values: CDR1 LGHDT, CDR2 YNNKEL (reference sequence). Trimming took 3 bases from V and 7 from J, leaving 15 bases between them. DNA for the CDR3: TGTGCCAGCAGCCAGCGGGGGGGGTCGGATGAAGCTTTCTTT. Residues: CASSQRGGSDEAFF.

The rearrangement links TRBV6-4 to TRBJ2-3; 11 bases line up with TRBD1. J was trimmed by 5 bases and V by 7 bases; bases with no gene match: 5. This CDR3 has 14 amino acids. CDR1 and CDR2 from the germline V gene are MRHNA and SNTAGT. CDR3 bases: TGTGCCAGCAAGCCGGGACAGGGGGGAGATACGCAGTATTTT. Translation: CASKPGQGGDTQYF.

The genes are TRBV11-3 and TRBJ2-7; D may be TRBD2 (6 bases). Germline CDR1 SGHNT, CDR2 YENEEA. The CDR3 runs 14 residues. V dropped 1 base and J dropped 0 bases, with 7 bases sitting between them. The DNA for the CDR3 is TGTGCCAGCAGCTTAGGCGGGGACTCCTACGAGCAGTACTTC. This encodes CASSLGGDSYEQYF.

This chain links TRBV18 with TRBJ2-5, with 7 bases lining up with TRBD1. Germline trimming cut 3 bases from V and 2 bases from J; bases unmatched to any gene: 0. The CDR3 is 13 amino acids. Germline values: CDR1 KGHSH, CDR2 LQKENI. The CDR3 is CASSPGQQETQYF. The CDR3 bases are TGTGCCAGCTCACCGGGACAGCAAGAGACCCAGTACTTC.

This clone qualifies as medium-sized. This chain joins TRBV2 and TRBJ1-2; D unresolved. Trimming removed 1 base from V and 5 bases from J, with 8 bases in between. Germline CDR1 SNHLY, CDR2 FYNNEI. This CDR3 contains 13 residues. CDR3 nucleotide sequence: TGTGCCAGCAGTGAAGGCACTTCGTATGGCTACACCTTC. Protein sequence: CASSEGTSYGYTF.

The chain is built from TRBV6-6 and TRBJ1-1, with 9 bases fitting TRBD1. This CDR3 has 12 residues. Unmatched junction bases numbered 1, after V lost 6 bases and J lost 5 bases. In germline, CDR1 is MNHNY, CDR2 SVGAGI (reference sequence). Here the CDR3 DNA reads TGTGCCAGCAGGACAGGGGGGACTGAAGCTTTCTTT. It specifies CASRTGGTEAFF.

The sample holds one count of this clone. The V and J genes are TRBV30 and TRBJ1-5; TRBD1 agrees at 7 bases. There are 15 residues in the CDR3. The germline gives CDR1 GTSNPN, CDR2 SVGIG (reference sequence). V shed 0 bases, J shed 4 bases, and the junction held 6 bases outside the gene matches. The CDR3, as DNA: TGTGCCTGGAGTGTAAGGGGGCTGGGGAATCAGCCCCAGCATTTT. Amino acid sequence: CAWSVRGLGNQPQHF.

The chain uses TRBV7-3 and TRBJ2-5; TRBD2 matches at 8 bases. The CDR3 is made up of 14 amino acids. Germline lookup yields CDR1 SGHTA and CDR2 FQGTGA. V was pared by 5 bases and J by 2 bases, with 4 bases of the junction left unmatched. DNA for the CDR3: TGTGCCAGCAGCCCCGGGGGGGCACAAGAGACCCAGTACTTC. It encodes CASSPGGAQETQYF. Full variable domain (missing parts from reference TRBV7-3 and TRBJ2-5): GAGVSQTPSNKVTEKGKYVELRCDPISGHTALYWYRQSLGQGPEFLIYFQGTGAADDSGLPNDRFFAVRPEGSVSTLKIQRTERGDSAVYLCASSPGGAQETQYFGPGTRLLVL.

The rearrangement uses TRBV30 and TRBJ2-3, with D uncertain. Germline-derived CDR1 and CDR2 are GTSNPN and SVGIG (reference sequence). The V gene lost 2 bases and the J gene lost 4 bases, with 7 bases spanning the gap. The CDR3 is 12 residues long. CDR3 loop: CAWSNPADTQYF. CDR3 DNA: TGTGCCTGGAGTAACCCGGCAGATACGCAGTATTTT.